Below are 32 T cell receptor beta chains sequenced from a single sample in a study of blood T cells in healthy people across ages. A second PCR of 7 to 11 cycles used a sample-barcoded 5' primer and a J-beta primer mix. TCRdb re-called the 5' RACE reads through MiXCR, storing one row per CDR3 protein. The table includes about 760,000 distinct CDR3 sequences, around 25% detected once. Separately, the same data were catalogued under a study of T cells of mothers and their children.

Sequenced input: blood. The receptors were sampled from a boy younger than 18 in good health.

This rearrangement joins TRBV20-1 to TRBJ2-1; 11 bases map to TRBD2. The CDR3 runs 14 residues. V shed 3 bases, J shed 7 bases, and the junction held 5 bases outside the gene matches. Germline V gives CDR1 DFQATT, CDR2 SNEGSKA (reference sequence). The CDR3 sequence: CSASLASGRNEQFF. In nucleotides, the CDR3 is TGCAGTGCTAGTTTGGCTAGCGGGAGGAATGAGCAGTTCTTC.

The J gene is TRBJ2-3, the V gene TRBV6-6, with 7 bases identical to TRBD1. The CDR3 extends over 15 amino acids. Germline V lookup: CDR1 MNHNY, CDR2 SVGAGI (reference sequence). Trimming at V came to 0 bases and at J to 6 bases, leaving 6 bases not matched to a gene. The CDR3 nucleotides read TGTGCCAGCAGTTACTCGGGGACAGCGAGCGATACGCAGTATTTT. This encodes CASSYSGTASDTQYF.

This clonotype has at least ten counts. The chain couples TRBV24-1 to TRBJ2-2; D is unclear. Germline assignment: CDR1 KGHDR and CDR2 SFDVKD. Trimming took 4 bases from V and 1 from J, leaving 6 bases between them. This CDR3 is 14 amino acids long. The CDR3 protein is CATSESLNTGELFF. The CDR3 region has the DNA TGTGCCACCAGTGAATCACTGAACACCGGGGAGCTGTTTTTT.

The V gene is TRBV6-1, the J gene TRBJ2-2; TRBD1 matches at 9 bases. V lost 6 bases to trimming and J lost 5 bases; unmatched junction nucleotides: 10. Looked up from germline, CDR1 is MNHNS and CDR2 is SASEGT. This CDR3 is 16 amino acids long. The DNA of the CDR3 is TGTGCCAGCAGCCAAGTCCCGGGACAGGGAACCGGGGAGCTGTTTTTT. Amino acids: CASSQVPGQGTGELFF.

V and J are TRBV20-1 and TRBJ1-5; TRBD1 is a possible D gene (5 bases). This CDR3 is 16 amino acids long. CDR1 and CDR2 from the germline V gene are DFQATT and SNEGSKA (reference sequence). The germline V and J ends were trimmed by 6 bases and 2 bases, with 20 bases remaining between them. In DNA, the CDR3 is TGCAGTGCGGGGGGAGCCGGGACCTTTGGCAATCAGCCCCAGCATTTT. Its translation: CSAGGAGTFGNQPQHF.

The chain couples TRBV20-1 to TRBJ1-2, with a possible D match to TRBD1 (5 bases). With 1 base removed from V and 7 bases from J, the gap between germline ends came to 10 bases. This CDR3 has 12 amino acids. Per germline, CDR1 DFQATT and CDR2 SNEGSKA (reference sequence). CDR3 bases: TGCAGTGCTAGAGCGGGGGGGTTTGGCTACACCTTC. This sequence encodes CSARAGGFGYTF.

As concerns this clonotype: A junction end diverges from the germline sequence, so it may reflect a read error. This chain connects TRBV13 to TRBJ2-3; D gene ambiguous. The CDR3 runs to 15 residues. The V gene's germline CDR1 is PRHDT and CDR2 FYEKMQ (reference sequence). The CDR3 region has the DNA TGTGCCTGCAGCCCGAGCCAGGATAGCACAGATACGCAGTATTTT. This encodes CACSPSQDSTDTQYF.

This clonotype was counted a few times. This sequence joins TRBV27 and TRBJ2-5, with D perhaps TRBD1 (6 bases). The end of the DNA aligns better with TRBJ2-1, so the J call may be wrong. This CDR3 has 15 amino acids. Germline CDR1 is MNHEY and CDR2 is SMNVEV (reference sequence). CDR3 nucleotides: TGTGCCAGCAGTTTGGATTGGGGGCGCAGGAATGAGCAGTTCTTC. This codes for CASSLDWGRRNEQFF.

The chain combines TRBV25-1 with TRBJ1-1, with a weak D call TRBD1 (6 bases). Per the germline V gene, CDR1 is MGHDK and CDR2 is SYGVNS. V was cut by 4 bases and J by 5 bases, with 14 bases left in between. The CDR3 sequence is 14 residues long. The CDR3 region is CASSASKTGTEAFF. CDR3 bases: TGTGCCAGCAGTGCGTCTAAGACAGGAACTGAAGCTTTCTTT.

In this sample, this clonotype turned up a few times. This chain joins TRBV4-3 and TRBJ2-7; D might be TRBD1 (5 bases). CDR3 length: 15 amino acids. The ends were cut back, 0 bases at V and 1 base at J, with 10 bases in the middle. CDR1 and CDR2 from the germline V gene are LGHNA and YSLEER. The DNA for the CDR3 is TGCGCCAGCAGCCAAGATGACAGTGATTCCTACGAGCAGTACTTC. This gives the protein CASSQDDSDSYEQYF.

J is TRBJ2-5 and V is TRBV20-1; possibly TRBD1 for D (6 bases). Germline V CDR1 and CDR2: DFQATT, SNEGSKA (reference sequence). Trimming removed 1 base from V and 0 bases from J, with 9 bases in between. This CDR3 is 14 amino acids long. CDR3 amino acids: CSARARGYQETQYF. CDR3 nucleotide sequence: TGCAGTGCTAGAGCCAGGGGCTACCAAGAGACCCAGTACTTC.

This clonotype was seen a handful of times. CDR3 DNA: TGCGCCAGCAGCCAAGATGCTAGCGGGGGGCCCTACTACAATGAGCAGTTCTTC. Amino acids: CASSQDASGGPYYNEQFF. The rearrangement uses TRBV4-1 and TRBJ2-1; 11 bases are shared with TRBD2. This CDR3 has 18 amino acids. J was trimmed by 3 bases and V by 0 bases; bases with no gene match: 7. The germline gives CDR1 MGHRA, CDR2 YSYEKL.

This chain uses TRBV5-1 with TRBJ1-4, with 8 bases that match TRBD1. Germline CDR1 is SGHRS and CDR2 is YFSETQ. Trimming at V came to 4 bases and at J to 8 bases, leaving 13 bases not matched to a gene. This CDR3 has 16 residues. The CDR3 loop is CASSPDRAGSDEKLFF. In DNA, the CDR3 is TGCGCCAGCAGCCCGGACAGGGCAGGATCAGACGAAAAACTGTTTTTT. The full variable domain, its missing parts supplied by reference TRBV5-1 and TRBJ1-4, is KAGVTQTPRYLIKTRGQQVTLSCSPISGHRSVSWYQQTPGQGLQFLFEYFSETQRNKGNFPGRFSGRQFSNSRSEMNVSTLELGDSALYLCASSPDRAGSDEKLFFGSGTQLSVL.

The chain employs TRBV20-1 and TRBJ2-7; TRBD1 might be the D (5 bases). The ends were cut back, 0 bases at V and 2 bases at J, with 29 bases in the middle. The V gene's germline CDR1 is DFQATT and CDR2 SNEGSKA (reference sequence). This CDR3 has 20 amino acids. The CDR3 region has the DNA TGCAGTGCTAGAGAATGGACACCCCAGTCAGGGTTTTCGCCGACCTACGAGCAGTACTTC. Its translation: CSAREWTPQSGFSPTYEQYF.

The chain is built from TRBV2 and TRBJ2-5, with TRBD2 matching over 11 bases. V was pared by 8 bases and J by 1 base, with 9 bases of the junction left unmatched. In germline, CDR1 is SNHLY, CDR2 FYNNEI. The CDR3 length is 16 residues. The CDR3 nucleotides read TGTGCCAGCCGCTCACTAGCGGGAGCTCTCCAAGAGACCCAGTACTTC. Its protein is CASRSLAGALQETQYF.

As regards this clonotype: The junction departs from the called germline gene at one end, perhaps through a read error. The CDR3 reads CVSSLDWIGRSLDEQFF. The CDR3 coding sequence is TGTGTCAGCAGCTTAGACTGGATAGGGCGGTCCCTTGATGAGCAGTTCTTC. This rearrangement joins TRBV11-2 to TRBJ2-1; D uncertain. The germline gives CDR1 SGHAT, CDR2 FQNNGV. The CDR3 covers 17 residues.

The CDR3 loop reads CASSFPRTSGSMRETQYF. CDR3 nucleotide sequence: TGTGCCAGCAGTTTTCCCCGGACTAGCGGGAGTATGCGGGAGACCCAGTACTTC. The genes are TRBV28 and TRBJ2-5; TRBD2 agrees at 13 bases. J gave up 5 bases and V 3 bases, and 12 bases lay outside the gene matches. This CDR3 is built from 18 residues. In germline, CDR1 is MDHEN, CDR2 SYDVKM.

As for this clonotype: One junction end disagrees with the germline gene, perhaps due to a read error. The genes are TRBV7-2 and TRBJ2-5; D is unclear. The DNA end is more similar to TRBJ2-7, so the J call may be wrong. The germline CDR1 and CDR2 sequences are SGHTA and FQGNSA. There are 12 residues in the CDR3. The CDR3 loop is CAGSPGPYEQYF. The CDR3 nucleotides read TGTGCCGGCAGCCCGGGTCCCTACGAGCAGTACTTC.

This clonotype turned up a few times. The chain is built from TRBV7-6 and TRBJ2-7; 11 bases agree with TRBD2. The V gene end was trimmed by 5 bases and the J gene end by 3 bases; junction bases not matched to a gene: 6. The CDR3 totals 15 residues. Germline values: CDR1 SGHVS, CDR2 FNYEAQ. The CDR3 is CASSPYSGGGYEQYF. The CDR3 DNA reads TGTGCCAGCAGCCCCTATAGCGGGGGGGGCTACGAGCAGTACTTC.

The J gene is TRBJ1-2, the V gene TRBV7-9, with 8 bases fitting TRBD1. V lost 1 base, J lost 13 bases, and 8 bases stayed unmatched. The CDR3 length is 13 residues. Germline CDR1 and CDR2: SEHNR and FQNEAQ (reference sequence). Here the CDR3 reads CASSLEGRGRLTF. Here the CDR3 DNA reads TGTGCCAGCAGCTTAGAGGGCAGGGGGCGTCTCACCTTC. The entire variable domain, with the rest obtained from reference TRBV7-9 and TRBJ1-2, is as follows: DTGVSQNPRHKITKRGQNVTFRCDPISEHNRLYWYRQTLGQGPEFLTYFQNEAQLEKSRLLSDRFSAERPKGSFSTLEIQRTEQGDSAMYLCASSLEGRGRLTFGSGTRLTVV.

This clonotype was seen many times. The chain recombines TRBV7-2 with TRBJ2-5; 11 positions agree with TRBD2. Germline V lookup: CDR1 SGHTA, CDR2 FQGNSA. The CDR3 consists of 16 residues. The ends lost 1 base at V and 1 base at J; junction bases unmatched: 2. The CDR3 DNA follows: TGTGCCAGCAGCTTAGGTCTAGCGGGAGGCCAAGAGACCCAGTACTTC. Protein sequence: CASSLGLAGGQETQYF.

This clonotype was observed a few times. The gene calls are TRBV7-9 and TRBJ1-1, with TRBD1 identical over 10 bases. The V segment lost 5 bases and the J segment 5 bases; nucleotides outside the gene matches: 8. CDR1 and CDR2 from the germline V gene are SEHNR and FQNEAQ (reference sequence). The CDR3 is 15 amino acids. The DNA of the CDR3 is TGTGCCAGCAGCCCGGGACAGGGGCCGGAGACTGAAGCTTTCTTT. Its protein is CASSPGQGPETEAFF.

V and J are TRBV12-3 or TRBV12-4 and TRBJ2-5; 9 positions agree with TRBD1. J gave up 1 base and V 4 bases, and 7 bases lay outside the gene matches. The CDR3 contains 16 residues. CDR3 residues: CASSSRQGGAQETQYF. CDR3 in DNA: TGTGCCAGCAGTTCCCGACAGGGGGGGGCCCAAGAGACCCAGTACTTC.

The genes are TRBV5-5 and TRBJ2-2; TRBD2 might be the D (6 bases). This CDR3 is built from 16 residues. V lost 3 bases, J lost 0 bases, and 12 bases lay in between. Germline V gene sequence: CDR1 SGHKS, CDR2 YYEKEE (reference sequence). The CDR3: CASSWAAGPNTGELFF. The CDR3 DNA is TGTGCCAGCAGCTGGGCGGCGGGGCCGAACACCGGGGAGCTGTTTTTT. Together with reference TRBV5-5 and TRBJ2-2, the CDR3 gives the full variable domain: DAGVTQSPTHLIKTRGQQVTLRCSPISGHKSVSWYQQVLGQGPQFIFQYYEKEERGRGNFPDRFSARQFPNYSSELNVNALLLGDSALYLCASSWAAGPNTGELFFGEGSRLTVL.

This clonotype occurred a few times. A junction end diverges from the germline sequence, so it may reflect a read error. The chain carries TRBV12-3 or TRBV12-4 and TRBJ1-5, with D perhaps TRBD1 (6 bases). The CDR3 is made up of 13 amino acids. This chain's CDR3 is CAGSYRAGQPQHF. Here the CDR3 DNA reads TGTGCCGGCAGTTACAGGGCCGGGCAGCCCCAGCATTTT.

V usage is TRBV12-3 or TRBV12-4 and J usage is TRBJ2-1; maybe TRBD1 (5 bases). The CDR3 contains 13 residues. V was clipped by 3 bases and J by 11 bases, with 14 bases between them. The CDR3, as DNA: TGTGCCAGCAGTTTCGGAACAGGCTCTCAGCAGTTCTTC. This translates into CASSFGTGSQQFF.

The sample holds a few counts of this clonotype. The gene calls are TRBV4-2 and TRBJ1-5, with 7 positions matching TRBD1. The CDR3 runs to 15 residues. J gave up 0 bases and V 2 bases, and 1 base lay outside the gene matches. From germline, CDR1 is LGHNA and CDR2 YNFKEQ. The CDR3 spells CASSQNRGSNQPQHF. The CDR3 DNA is TGTGCCAGCAGCCAAAACAGGGGTAGCAATCAGCCCCAGCATTTT.

This clonotype turned up a few times. The chain links TRBV11-2 to TRBJ1-1, with TRBD1 matching 7 bases. The ends lost 8 bases at V and 3 bases at J; junction bases unmatched: 12. This CDR3 region has 15 residues. Per the germline V gene, CDR1 is SGHAT and CDR2 is FQNNGV. Here the CDR3 DNA reads TGTGCCAGCCGAGCTATAAGGGGGCGGCACACTGAAGCTTTCTTT. Translating it yields CASRAIRGRHTEAFF.

This sequence joins TRBV6-6 and TRBJ1-6; 12 bases agree with TRBD1. Germline trimming cut 6 bases from V and 10 bases from J; bases unmatched to any gene: 7. The CDR3 is 15 residues long. Germline CDR1 is MNHNY and CDR2 is SVGAGI (reference sequence). The DNA of the CDR3 is TGTGCCAGCAGCAGGGACAGGGGGCTTCAATCACCCCTCCACTTT. It encodes CASSRDRGLQSPLHF.

J is TRBJ2-1 and V is TRBV7-6; TRBD2 matches at 9 bases. Germline assignment: CDR1 SGHVS and CDR2 FNYEAQ. This CDR3 has 15 residues. J gave up 0 bases and V 4 bases, and 1 base lay outside the gene matches. In DNA, the CDR3 is TGTGCCAGCAGCTGGCGGGGGGGCTCCTACAATGAGCAGTTCTTC. Residues: CASSWRGGSYNEQFF.

There are a few counts of this clonotype. The J gene is TRBJ1-4, the V gene TRBV7-2; D possibly corresponds to TRBD1 (5 bases). Trimming stripped 5 bases from V and 7 bases from J, with 26 bases between. The germline gives CDR1 SGHTA, CDR2 FQGNSA. CDR3 length: 18 residues. CDR3 region: CASSPQSLDSSNTEKLFF. CDR3 DNA: TGTGCCAGCAGCCCCCAATCTCTCGACAGCTCGAACACTGAAAAACTGTTTTTT.

This chain joins TRBV12-3 or TRBV12-4 and TRBJ2-7; D may be TRBD2 (6 bases). The CDR3 runs to 15 residues. The V and J ends lost 9 bases and 6 bases respectively, with 24 bases between them. The CDR3 nucleotides read TGTGCCAGATGGGGGTGGGTCGGGGGTTTTTTCGAGCAGTACTTC. Translating gives CARWGWVGGFFEQYF.